This T cell receptor (beta chain) was captured in a study of T cells in Graves' hyperthyroidism and ophthalmopathy. Cells are PBMCs isolated from around 9.4 ml of fresh blood. Trimming left V 1 base short and J 6 bases short, with 8 bases between. There are 14 residues in the CDR3. Germline V gene lookup returns CDR1 SGHRS and CDR2 YFSETQ. Amplification yielded TCR beta CDR3 regions, with RNA transcripts as the source. In the first-round RT-PCR of the TCR CDR3, the HTBI primer set was used. TCRdb re-derived calls from the multiplex PCR reads in MiXCR, one entry per CDR3 protein. The sample consists of about 350,000 distinct CDR3 sequences, 11% to 15% of them appearing once. This clonotype was observed a handful of times. This is likely a read error, given that the CDR3 carries no conserved phenylalanine or tryptophan at its end.

The source material was blood. The rearrangement links TRBV5-1 to TRBJ1-6; D is possibly TRBD1 (5 bases). The clonotype comes from a woman aged 25-40 years with Graves' hyperthyroidism. This CDR3 is CASSLNQGNSPLHL. CDR3 sequence (DNA): TGCGCCAGCAGCTTGAATCAGGGTAATTCACCCCTCCACCTT.